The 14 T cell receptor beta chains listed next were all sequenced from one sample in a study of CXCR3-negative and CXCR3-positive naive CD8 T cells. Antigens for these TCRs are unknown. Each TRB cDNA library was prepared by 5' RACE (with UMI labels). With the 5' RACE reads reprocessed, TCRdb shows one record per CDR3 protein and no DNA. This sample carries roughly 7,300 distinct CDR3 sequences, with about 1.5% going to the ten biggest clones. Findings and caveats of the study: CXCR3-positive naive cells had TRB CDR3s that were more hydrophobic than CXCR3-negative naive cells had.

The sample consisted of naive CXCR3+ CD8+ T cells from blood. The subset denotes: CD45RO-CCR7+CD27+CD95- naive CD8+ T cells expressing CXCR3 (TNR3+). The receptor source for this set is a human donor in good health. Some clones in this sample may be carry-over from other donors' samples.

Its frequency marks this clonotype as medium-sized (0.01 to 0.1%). This CDR3 is CASSSTELTYEQYF. The chain uses TRBV5-1 and TRBJ2-7; the D gene TCRdb calls, TRBD1, cannot be checked with no DNA. This CDR3 region has 14 residues. Germline CDR1 and CDR2: SGHRS and YFSETQ.

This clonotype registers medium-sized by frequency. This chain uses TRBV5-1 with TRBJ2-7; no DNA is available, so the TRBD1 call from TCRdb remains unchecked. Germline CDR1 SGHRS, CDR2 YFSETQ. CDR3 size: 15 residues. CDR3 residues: CASSFPGQGAREQYF.

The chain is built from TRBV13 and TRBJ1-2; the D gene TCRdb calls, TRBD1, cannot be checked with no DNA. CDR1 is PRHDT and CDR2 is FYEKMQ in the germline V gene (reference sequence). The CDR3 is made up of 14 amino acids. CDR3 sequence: CASSLGSAPYGYTF.

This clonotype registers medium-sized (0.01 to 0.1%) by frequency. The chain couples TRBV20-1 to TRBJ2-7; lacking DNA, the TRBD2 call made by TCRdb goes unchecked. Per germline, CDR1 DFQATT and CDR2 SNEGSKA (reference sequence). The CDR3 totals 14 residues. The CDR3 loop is CSARSASGGYEQYF.

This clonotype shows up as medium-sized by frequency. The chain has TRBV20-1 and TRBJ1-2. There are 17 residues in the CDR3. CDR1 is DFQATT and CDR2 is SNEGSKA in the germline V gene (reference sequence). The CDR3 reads CSARVHPRSSIGYGYTF.

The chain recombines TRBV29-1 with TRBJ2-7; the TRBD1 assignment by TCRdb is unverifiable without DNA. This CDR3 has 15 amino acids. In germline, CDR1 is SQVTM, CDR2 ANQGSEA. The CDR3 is CSAEGKTGQSYEQYF.

The CDR3 protein is CSVEGGRGSYEQYF. This chain links TRBV29-1 with TRBJ2-7; there is no DNA to check the TCRdb D call of TRBD2. CDR3 size: 14 residues. Looked up from germline, CDR1 is SQVTM and CDR2 is ANQGSEA.

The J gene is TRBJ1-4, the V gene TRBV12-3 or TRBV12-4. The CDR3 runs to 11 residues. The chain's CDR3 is CASSLSEKLFF.

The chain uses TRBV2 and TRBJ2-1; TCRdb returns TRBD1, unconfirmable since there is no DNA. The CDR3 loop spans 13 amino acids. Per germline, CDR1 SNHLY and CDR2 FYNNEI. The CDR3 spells CASIGTLSGEQFF.

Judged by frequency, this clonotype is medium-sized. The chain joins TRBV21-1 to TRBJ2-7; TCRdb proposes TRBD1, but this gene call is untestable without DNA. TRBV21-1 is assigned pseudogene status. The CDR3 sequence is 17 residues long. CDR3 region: CASSNIRTGGGSYEQYF.

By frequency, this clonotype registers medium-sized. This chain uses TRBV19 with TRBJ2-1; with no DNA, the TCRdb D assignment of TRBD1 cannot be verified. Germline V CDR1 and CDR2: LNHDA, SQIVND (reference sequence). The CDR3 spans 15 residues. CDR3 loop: CASSRSGHLYNEQFF.

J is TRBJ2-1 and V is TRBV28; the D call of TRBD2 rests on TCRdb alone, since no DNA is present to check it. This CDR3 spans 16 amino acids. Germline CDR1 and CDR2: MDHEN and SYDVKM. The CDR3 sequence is CASLGTSGSSYNEQFF.

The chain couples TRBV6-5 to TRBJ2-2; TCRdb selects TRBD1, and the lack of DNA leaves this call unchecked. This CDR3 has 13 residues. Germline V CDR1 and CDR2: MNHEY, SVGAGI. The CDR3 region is CATSKGGTGELFF.

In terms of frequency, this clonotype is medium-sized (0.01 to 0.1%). The CDR3 loop reads CASSKTGEGETQYF. The chain links TRBV7-9 to TRBJ2-5; TCRdb designates TRBD1, a call that cannot be tested without DNA. Germline V gene data show CDR1 as SEHNR and CDR2 as FQNEAQ (reference sequence). This CDR3 has 14 residues.